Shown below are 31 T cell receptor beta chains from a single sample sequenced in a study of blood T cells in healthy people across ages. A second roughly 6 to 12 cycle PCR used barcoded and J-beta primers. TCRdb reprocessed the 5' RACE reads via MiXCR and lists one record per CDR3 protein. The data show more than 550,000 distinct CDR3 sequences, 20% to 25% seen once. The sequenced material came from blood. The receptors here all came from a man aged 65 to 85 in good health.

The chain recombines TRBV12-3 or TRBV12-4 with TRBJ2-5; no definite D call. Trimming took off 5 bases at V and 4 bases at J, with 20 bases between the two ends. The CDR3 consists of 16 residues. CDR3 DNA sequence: TGTGCCAGCAGTGACGTAGAAATCCAGGCGGTAGAGACCCAGTACTTC. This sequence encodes CASSDVEIQAVETQYF.

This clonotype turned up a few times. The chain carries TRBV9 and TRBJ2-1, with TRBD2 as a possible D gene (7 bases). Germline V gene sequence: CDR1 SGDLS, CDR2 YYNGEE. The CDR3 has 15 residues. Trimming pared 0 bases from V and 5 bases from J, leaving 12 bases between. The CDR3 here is CASSVGGGPNNEQFF. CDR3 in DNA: TGTGCCAGCAGCGTAGGGGGGGGCCCGAACAATGAGCAGTTCTTC. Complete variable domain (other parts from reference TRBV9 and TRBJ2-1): DSGVTQTPKHLITATGQRVTLRCSPRSGDLSVYWYQQSLDQGLQFLIQYYNGEERAKGNILERFSAQQFPDLHSELNLSSLELGDSALYFCASSVGGGPNNEQFFGPGTRLTVL.

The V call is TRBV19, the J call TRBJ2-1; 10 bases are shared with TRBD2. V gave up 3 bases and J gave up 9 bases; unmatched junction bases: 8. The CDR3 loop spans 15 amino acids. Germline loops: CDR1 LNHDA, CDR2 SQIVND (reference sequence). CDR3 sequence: CASSMGLALRVEQFF. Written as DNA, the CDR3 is TGTGCCAGTAGTATGGGACTAGCGTTGAGGGTTGAGCAGTTCTTC.

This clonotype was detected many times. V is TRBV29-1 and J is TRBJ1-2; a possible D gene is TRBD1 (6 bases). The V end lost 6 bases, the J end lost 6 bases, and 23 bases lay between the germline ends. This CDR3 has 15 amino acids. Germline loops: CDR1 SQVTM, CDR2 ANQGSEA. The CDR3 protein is CSVPPWGASSNGYTF. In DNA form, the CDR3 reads TGCAGCGTCCCCCCTTGGGGGGCCTCATCTAATGGCTACACCTTC. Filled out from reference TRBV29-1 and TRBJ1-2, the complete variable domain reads SAVISQKPSRDICQRGTSLTIQCQVDSQVTMMFWYRQQPGQSLTLIATANQGSEATYESGFVIDKFPISRPNLTFSTLTVSNMSPEDSSIYLCSVPPWGASSNGYTFGSGTRLTVV.

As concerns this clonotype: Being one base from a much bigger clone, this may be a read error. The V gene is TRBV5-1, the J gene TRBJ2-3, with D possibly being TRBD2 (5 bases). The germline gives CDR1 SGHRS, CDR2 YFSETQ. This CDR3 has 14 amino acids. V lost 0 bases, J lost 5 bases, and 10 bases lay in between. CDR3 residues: CASSLVEAGDTQYF. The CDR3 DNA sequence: TGCGCCAGCAGCTTGGTGGAGGCAGGAGATACGCAGTATTTT.

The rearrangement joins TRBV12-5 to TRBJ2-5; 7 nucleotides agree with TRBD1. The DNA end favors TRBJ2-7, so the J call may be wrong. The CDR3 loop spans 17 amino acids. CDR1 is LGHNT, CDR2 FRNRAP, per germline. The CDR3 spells CASGLASPTGEIYEQYF. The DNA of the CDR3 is TGTGCTAGTGGTTTGGCCTCACCAACAGGGGAAATCTACGAGCAGTACTTC.

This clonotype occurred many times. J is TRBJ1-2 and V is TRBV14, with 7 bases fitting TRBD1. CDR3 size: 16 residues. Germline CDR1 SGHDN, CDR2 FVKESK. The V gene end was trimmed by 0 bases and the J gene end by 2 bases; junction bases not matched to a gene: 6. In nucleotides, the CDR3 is TGTGCCAGCAGCCAAGATGGGACAGTAAAAAACTATGGCTACACCTTC. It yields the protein CASSQDGTVKNYGYTF.

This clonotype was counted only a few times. The CDR3 region is CASTSGGLPGELFF. The CDR3 bases are TGTGCCAGCACATCCGGGGGATTACCCGGGGAGCTGTTTTTT. This chain links TRBV6-6 with TRBJ2-2, with TRBD2 as a possible D gene (6 bases). V was pared by 7 bases and J by 6 bases, with 15 bases between. Germline V gives CDR1 MNHNY, CDR2 SVGAGI (reference sequence). This CDR3 is 14 amino acids long.

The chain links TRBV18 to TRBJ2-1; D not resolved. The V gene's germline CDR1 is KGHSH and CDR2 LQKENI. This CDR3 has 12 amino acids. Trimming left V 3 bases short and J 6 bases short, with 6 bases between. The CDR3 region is CASSPEFNEQFF. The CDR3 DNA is TGTGCCAGCTCACCTGAGTTCAATGAGCAGTTCTTC.

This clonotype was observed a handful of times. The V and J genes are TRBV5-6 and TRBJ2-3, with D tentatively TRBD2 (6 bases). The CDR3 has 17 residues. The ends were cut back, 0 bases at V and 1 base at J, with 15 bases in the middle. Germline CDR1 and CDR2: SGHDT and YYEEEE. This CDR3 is CASSLALTRDGTDTQYF. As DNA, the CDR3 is TGTGCCAGCAGCTTGGCCTTGACTAGAGACGGCACAGATACGCAGTATTTT.

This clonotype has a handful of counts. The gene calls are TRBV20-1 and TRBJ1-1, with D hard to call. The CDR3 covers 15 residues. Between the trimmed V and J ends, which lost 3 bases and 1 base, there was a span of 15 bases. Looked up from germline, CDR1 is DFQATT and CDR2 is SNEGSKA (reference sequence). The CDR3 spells CSASKDRRRNTEAFF. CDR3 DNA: TGCAGTGCTAGTAAGGATCGAAGGAGGAACACTGAAGCTTTCTTT.

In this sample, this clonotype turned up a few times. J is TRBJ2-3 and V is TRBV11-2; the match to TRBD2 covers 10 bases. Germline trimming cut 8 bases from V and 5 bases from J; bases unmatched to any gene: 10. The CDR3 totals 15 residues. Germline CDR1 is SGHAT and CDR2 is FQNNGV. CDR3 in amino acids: CASYQRGGGKDTQYF. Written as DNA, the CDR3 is TGTGCCAGCTATCAGCGGGGGGGCGGAAAAGATACGCAGTATTTT.

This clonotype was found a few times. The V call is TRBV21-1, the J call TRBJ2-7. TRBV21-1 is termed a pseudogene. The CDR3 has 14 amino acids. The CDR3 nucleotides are TGTGCCAGCAGCAAAGGGGATAAGGCCGGAGAGCAGTACTTC. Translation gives CASSKGDKAGEQYF.

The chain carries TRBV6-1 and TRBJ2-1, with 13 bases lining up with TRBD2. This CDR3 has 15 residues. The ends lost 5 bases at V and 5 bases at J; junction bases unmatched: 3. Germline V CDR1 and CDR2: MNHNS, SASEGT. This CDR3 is CASSRTSGSNNEQFF. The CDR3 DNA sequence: TGTGCCAGCAGTCGGACTAGCGGGAGTAACAATGAGCAGTTCTTC.

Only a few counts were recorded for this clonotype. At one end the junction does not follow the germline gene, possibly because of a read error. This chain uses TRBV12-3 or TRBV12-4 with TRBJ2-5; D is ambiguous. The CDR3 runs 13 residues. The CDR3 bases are TGTGCCAGCAGTTTTTCTAATACCTACGAGCAGTACTTT. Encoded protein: CASSFSNTYEQYF.

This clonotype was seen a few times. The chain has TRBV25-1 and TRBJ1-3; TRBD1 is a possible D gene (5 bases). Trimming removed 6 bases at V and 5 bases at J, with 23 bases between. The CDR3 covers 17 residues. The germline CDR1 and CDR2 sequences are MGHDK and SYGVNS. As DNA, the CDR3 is TGTGCCAGCAGGGGCTCGGGCGGGATCTTGGGACGAAACACCATATATTTT. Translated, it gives CASRGSGGILGRNTIYF.

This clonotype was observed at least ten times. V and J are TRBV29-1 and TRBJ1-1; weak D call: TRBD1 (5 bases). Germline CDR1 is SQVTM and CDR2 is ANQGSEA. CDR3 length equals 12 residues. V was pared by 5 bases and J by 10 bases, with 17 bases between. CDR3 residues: CSVMGPGGVAFF. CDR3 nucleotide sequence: TGCAGCGTTATGGGACCTGGAGGCGTAGCTTTCTTT.

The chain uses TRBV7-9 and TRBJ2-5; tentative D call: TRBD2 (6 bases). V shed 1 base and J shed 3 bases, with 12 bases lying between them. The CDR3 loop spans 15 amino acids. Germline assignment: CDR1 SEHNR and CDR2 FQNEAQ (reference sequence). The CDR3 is CASSLGSSAKETQYF. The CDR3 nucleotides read TGTGCCAGCAGCTTAGGCTCTAGCGCCAAAGAGACCCAGTACTTC. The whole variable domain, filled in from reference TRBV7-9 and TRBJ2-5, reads DTGVSQNPRHKITKRGQNVTFRCDPISEHNRLYWYRQTLGQGPEFLTYFQNEAQLEKSRLLSDRFSAERPKGSFSTLEIQRTEQGDSAMYLCASSLGSSAKETQYFGPGTRLLVL.

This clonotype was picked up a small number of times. CDR3 protein: CASSPDRRRLTGELFF. The CDR3 nucleotides read TGCGCCAGCAGTCCGGACCGGCGTAGGCTCACCGGGGAGCTGTTTTTT. This chain connects TRBV5-1 to TRBJ2-2; D remains ambiguous. V gave up 5 bases and J gave up 4 bases, with 18 bases separating them. This CDR3 spans 16 amino acids. Germline assignment: CDR1 SGHRS and CDR2 YFSETQ.

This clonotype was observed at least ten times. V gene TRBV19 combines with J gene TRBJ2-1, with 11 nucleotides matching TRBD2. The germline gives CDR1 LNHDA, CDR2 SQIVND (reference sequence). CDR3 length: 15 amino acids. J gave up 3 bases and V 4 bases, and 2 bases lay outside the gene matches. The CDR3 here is CASSKLAGVYNEQFF. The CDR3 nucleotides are TGTGCCAGTAGTAAACTAGCGGGGGTCTACAATGAGCAGTTCTTC.

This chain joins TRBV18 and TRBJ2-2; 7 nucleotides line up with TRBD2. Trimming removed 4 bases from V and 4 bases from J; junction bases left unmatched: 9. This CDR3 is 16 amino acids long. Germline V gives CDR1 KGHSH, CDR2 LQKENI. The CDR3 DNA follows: TGTGCCAGCTCACTATTCAGCGGGGAGATCACCGGGGAGCTGTTTTTT. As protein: CASSLFSGEITGELFF. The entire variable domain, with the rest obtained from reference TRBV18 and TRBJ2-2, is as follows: NAGVMQNPRHLVRRRGQEARLRCSPMKGHSHVYWYRQLPEEGLKFMVYLQKENIIDESGMPKERFSAEFPKEGPSILRIQQVVRGDSAAYFCASSLFSGEITGELFFGEGSRLTVL.

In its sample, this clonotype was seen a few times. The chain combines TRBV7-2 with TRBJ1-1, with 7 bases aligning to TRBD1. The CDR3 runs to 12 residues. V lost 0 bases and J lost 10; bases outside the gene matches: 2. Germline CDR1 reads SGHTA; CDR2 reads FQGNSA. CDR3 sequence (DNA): TGTGCCAGCAGCTTAGCCGGGACAGTAGCTTTCTTT. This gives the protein CASSLAGTVAFF.

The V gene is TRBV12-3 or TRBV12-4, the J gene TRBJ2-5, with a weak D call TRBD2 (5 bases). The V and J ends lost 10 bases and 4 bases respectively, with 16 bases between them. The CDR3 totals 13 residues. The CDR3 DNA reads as TGTGCCAACCGTCCCGGGGTCAGAGAGACCCAGTACTTC. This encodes CANRPGVRETQYF.

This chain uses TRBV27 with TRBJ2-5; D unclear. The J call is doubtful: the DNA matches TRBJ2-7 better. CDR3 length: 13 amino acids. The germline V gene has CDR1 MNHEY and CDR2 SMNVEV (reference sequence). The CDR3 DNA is TGTGCCAGCAGTTACGCCGGATCCTACGAGCAGTACGTC. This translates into CASSYAGSYEQYV.

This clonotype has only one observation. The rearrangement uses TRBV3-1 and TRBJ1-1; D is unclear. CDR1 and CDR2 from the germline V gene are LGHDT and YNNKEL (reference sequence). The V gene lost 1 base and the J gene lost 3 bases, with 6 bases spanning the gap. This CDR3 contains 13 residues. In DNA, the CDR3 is TGTGCCAGCAGCCAAGCTCTGGACACTGAAGCTTTCTTT. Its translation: CASSQALDTEAFF.

CDR3 amino acids: CSSYVSNYGYTF. CDR3 nucleotides: TGCTCCTCCTACGTGTCTAACTATGGCTACACCTTC. The gene calls are TRBV29-1 and TRBJ1-2, with D unresolved. Germline assignment: CDR1 SQVTM and CDR2 ANQGSEA. This CDR3 has 12 residues.

The CDR3 region is CASSPSAAKNIQYF. The CDR3 DNA reads TGTGCCAGCAGCCCCTCTGCAGCCAAAAACATTCAGTACTTC. The chain combines TRBV6-6 with TRBJ2-4; D gene uncertain. Germline CDR1 reads MNHNY; CDR2 reads SVGAGI (reference sequence). V lost 6 bases, J lost 0 bases, and 9 bases lay in between. The CDR3 is 14 amino acids.

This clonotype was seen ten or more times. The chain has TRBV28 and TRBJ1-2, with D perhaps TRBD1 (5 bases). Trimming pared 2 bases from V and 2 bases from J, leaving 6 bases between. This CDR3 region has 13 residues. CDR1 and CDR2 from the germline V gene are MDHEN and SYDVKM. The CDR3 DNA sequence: TGTGCCAGCAGTTTACGGGGGAACTATGGCTACACCTTC. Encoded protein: CASSLRGNYGYTF.

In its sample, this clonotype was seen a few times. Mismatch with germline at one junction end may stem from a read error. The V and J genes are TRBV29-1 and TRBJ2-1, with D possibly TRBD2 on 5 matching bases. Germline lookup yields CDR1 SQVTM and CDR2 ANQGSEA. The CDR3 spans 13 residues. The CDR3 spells CSGRASTYSEQFF. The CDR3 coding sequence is TGCAGCGGGCGGGCATCTACCTACAGTGAGCAGTTCTTC.

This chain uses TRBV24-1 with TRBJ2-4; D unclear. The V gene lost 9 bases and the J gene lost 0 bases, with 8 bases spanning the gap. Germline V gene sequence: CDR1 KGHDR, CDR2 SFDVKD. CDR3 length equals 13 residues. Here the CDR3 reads CATSSEAKNIQYF. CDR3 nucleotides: TGTGCCACCTCATCGGAAGCCAAAAACATTCAGTACTTC.

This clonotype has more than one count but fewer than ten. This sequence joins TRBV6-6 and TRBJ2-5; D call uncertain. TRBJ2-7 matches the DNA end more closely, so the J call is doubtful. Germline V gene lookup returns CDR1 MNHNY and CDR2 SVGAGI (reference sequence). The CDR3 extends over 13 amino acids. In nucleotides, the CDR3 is TGTGCCAGCAGTTACTCCTCGGTCCACGAGCAGTACGTC. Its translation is CASSYSSVHEQYV.